A selection of T cell receptor beta chains follows, all from one sample in a study of blood T cells in healthy people across ages. MiXCR was run by TCRdb on the 5' RACE reads, yielding one entry per CDR3 protein. The data contain around 790,000 distinct CDR3 sequences, under 55% of them singletons. The source material was blood. The receptor source for this set is a man between 60 and 75 years old in good health. The CDR3 runs from the conserved cysteine through the conserved F or W. A D gene is named only where the DNA matches it firmly. Clone size appears in some rows only: once, few, many, or a class for an expanded clone.

>.|TRBV27|TRBJ2-1|.
CASTPGSSSYNEQFF
TGTGCCAGCACCCCCGGGTCTAGCTCCTACAATGAGCAGTTCTTC
>.|TRBV12-3/TRBV12-4|TRBJ2-5|TRBD1
CASSSSDRGGNEQYF
TGTGCCAGCAGTTCATCGGACAGGGGGGGCAATGAGCAGTACTTC
>.|TRBV6-1|TRBJ2-7|TRBD1
CASSLDRGDEQYF
TGTGCCAGCAGCTTGGACAGGGGGGACGAGCAGTACTTC
>once|TRBV12-3/TRBV12-4|TRBJ1-3|.
CASSLGIASGNTIYF
TGTGCCAGCAGTTTAGGGATAGCCTCTGGAAACACCATATATTTT
>few|TRBV5-1|TRBJ2-1|.
CASSPGPSSEQFF
TGCGCCAGCAGCCCCGGACCAAGCAGTGAGCAGTTCTTC
>once|TRBV6-2/TRBV6-3|TRBJ1-1|TRBD1
CASRPGGTVASEAFF
TGTGCCAGCAGGCCAGGGGGGACCGTGGCCTCTGAAGCTTTCTTT
>.|TRBV20-1|TRBJ1-5|TRBD1
CSASDRVGVVSNQPQHF
TGCAGTGCTTCGGACAGGGTTGGCGTAGTGAGTAATCAGCCCCAGCATTTT
>many|TRBV2|TRBJ2-7|.
CASSEDLTYEQYF
TGTGCCAGCAGCGAAGACCTGACCTACGAGCAGTACTTC
>.|TRBV20-1|TRBJ2-5|.
CSARQSGFQETQYF
TGCAGTGCTAGACAAAGCGGGTTCCAAGAGACCCAGTACTTC
>.|TRBV20-1|TRBJ1-1|.
CSAVGTRVLGTEAFF
TGCAGTGCAGTTGGGACAAGAGTTTTGGGGACTGAAGCTTTCTTT
>.|TRBV28|TRBJ2-7|TRBD1
CASSTPGQASYEQYF
TGTGCCAGCAGTACCCCGGGACAGGCCTCCTACGAGCAGTACTTC
>.|TRBV6-6|TRBJ1-1|.
CASSYRQANTEAFF
TGTGCCAGCAGTTATCGACAGGCCAACACTGAAGCTTTCTTT
>.|TRBV30|TRBJ2-7|.
CAWSPTPSDSVGEQYF
TGTGCCTGGAGTCCGACCCCCTCGGACAGCGTAGGCGAGCAGTACTTC
>.|TRBV5-1|TRBJ2-1|TRBD2
CASSFSGTSGGDYNEQFF
TGCGCCAGCAGCTTTTCCGGGACTAGCGGGGGGGACTACAATGAGCAGTTCTTC
>few|TRBV3-1|TRBJ1-1|.
CASSQDRRNTEAFF
TGTGCCAGCAGCCAAGATCGCCGGAACACTGAAGCTTTCTTT
>few|TRBV20-1|TRBJ2-7|TRBD1
CSARKIGTGAEQYF
TGCAGTGCTAGAAAAATAGGGACAGGGGCCGAGCAGTACTTC
>.|TRBV7-6|TRBJ2-1|.
CASPPRFPLEQFF
TGTGCCAGCCCCCCTCGGTTCCCGCTTGAGCAGTTCTTC
>.|TRBV15|TRBJ1-2|.
CATSRPLGAGGYGYTF
TGTGCCACCAGCAGACCTCTAGGGGCAGGCGGCTATGGCTACACCTTC
>.|TRBV5-1|TRBJ2-7|.
CASSLGDSLLEQYF
TGCGCCAGCAGCTTGGGCGACAGCCTTCTCGAGCAGTACTTC
>.|TRBV28|TRBJ2-7|.
CASMSIPRSGVPYEQYF
TGTGCCAGCATGAGTATCCCCCGGTCAGGGGTTCCCTACGAGCAGTACTTC
>.|TRBV4-3|TRBJ1-1|TRBD1
CASGQDAGGTEAFF
TGCGCCAGCGGCCAAGATGCAGGGGGCACTGAAGCTTTCTTT
>.|TRBV20-1|TRBJ2-7|.
CSARDPAVPYEQYF
TGCAGTGCTAGAGACCCAGCGGTTCCCTACGAGCAGTACTTC
>.|TRBV7-2|TRBJ1-1|.
CASSLARGINTEAFF
TGTGCCAGCAGCTTAGCGAGGGGGATAAACACTGAAGCTTTCTTT
>.|TRBV20-1|TRBJ1-4|.
CSATPTRTNEKLFF
TGCAGTGCTACCCCGACAAGAACTAATGAAAAACTGTTTTTT
>.|TRBV11-3|TRBJ2-5|.
CASSSAWGQEPQYF
TGTGCCAGCAGCTCCGCTTGGGGTCAAGAGCCCCAGTACTTC
>.|TRBV12-3/TRBV12-4|TRBJ2-1|TRBD1
CASRRQGPNEQFF
TGTGCCAGCAGGCGACAGGGGCCGAATGAGCAGTTCTTC
>.|TRBV4-3|TRBJ1-2|.
CASSQDRANYGYTF
TGCGCCAGCAGCCAAGACAGGGCTAACTATGGCTACACCTTC
>.|TRBV12-3/TRBV12-4|TRBJ2-1|TRBD2
CASSRTGGVGDNEQFF
TGTGCCAGCAGTAGGACCGGGGGGGTAGGCGACAATGAGCAGTTCTTC